A single sample gave rise to the 17 T cell receptor beta chains below, sequenced in a study of T cells in Graves' hyperthyroidism and ophthalmopathy. The TCR beta CDR3 regions underwent amplification using RNA transcripts as the source. TCR CDR3 regions were first amplified by RT-PCR with HTBI primers. TCRdb reprocessed the multiplex PCR reads via MiXCR and lists one record per CDR3 protein. The sample records some 350,000 distinct CDR3 sequences, approximately 14% being singletons. Source material: blood. The source of these receptors is a woman aged 60-75 years with Graves' ophthalmopathy.

This clonotype was seen a few times. The rearrangement links TRBV4-1 to TRBJ2-3; the D gene is possibly TRBD2 (5 bases). Trimming cost V 0 bases and J 3 bases, with 19 bases left between them. Germline assignment: CDR1 MGHRA and CDR2 YSYEKL. This CDR3 is built from 18 residues. CDR3 in amino acids: CASSQEAGDYPATDTQYF. CDR3 in DNA: TGCGCCAGCAGCCAAGAAGCAGGAGACTACCCAGCAACAGATACGCAGTATTTT.

This clonotype was observed at least ten times. The genes are TRBV20-1 and TRBJ1-5, with D possibly matching TRBD1 (6 bases). The germline V gene has CDR1 DFQATT and CDR2 SNEGSKA (reference sequence). Trimming removed 0 bases at V and 3 bases at J, with 15 bases between. The CDR3 has 16 amino acids. CDR3 sequence reads: CSAREWRGGYNQPQHF. CDR3 nucleotide sequence: TGCAGTGCTAGAGAATGGAGGGGGGGTTACAATCAGCCCCAGCATTTT.

The chain employs TRBV9 and TRBJ2-5; 10 nucleotides match TRBD2. This CDR3 spans 16 amino acids. Trimming cost V 2 bases and J 5 bases; bases outside gene matches: 9. Germline lookup yields CDR1 SGDLS and CDR2 YYNGEE. The CDR3 is CASSVASGRTGETQYF. Here the CDR3 DNA reads TGTGCCAGCAGCGTGGCTAGCGGGAGAACGGGGGAGACCCAGTACTTC. Together with reference TRBV9 and TRBJ2-5, the CDR3 gives the full variable domain: DSGVTQTPKHLITATGQRVTLRCSPRSGDLSVYWYQQSLDQGLQFLIQYYNGEERAKGNILERFSAQQFPDLHSELNLSSLELGDSALYFCASSVASGRTGETQYFGPGTRLLVL.

This clonotype was recorded at least ten times. The chain has TRBV7-8 and TRBJ2-7; 7 positions match TRBD2. This CDR3 is built from 16 residues. V lost 1 base to trimming and J lost 0 bases; unmatched junction nucleotides: 6. Germline V gives CDR1 SGHVS, CDR2 FQNEAQ. CDR3 loop: CASSLGVAGLSYEQYF. CDR3 nucleotides: TGTGCCAGCAGCTTAGGGGTAGCGGGTCTCTCCTACGAGCAGTACTTC.

In its sample, this clonotype was seen many times. This chain uses TRBV3-1 with TRBJ1-2; TRBD1 agrees at 9 bases. Germline V gene lookup returns CDR1 LGHDT and CDR2 YNNKEL (reference sequence). With V trimmed by 0 bases and J by 7 bases, 0 bases remained unmatched. The CDR3 totals 13 residues. The CDR3 DNA follows: TGTGCCAGCAGCCAAGAGACAGGGGGTGGCTACACCTTC. Encoded protein: CASSQETGGGYTF.

This clonotype was found a few times. V usage is TRBV25-1 and J usage is TRBJ1-5; 7 bases line up with TRBD1. Trimming at V came to 3 bases and at J to 4 bases, leaving 0 bases not matched to a gene. The CDR3 covers 13 residues. CDR1 and CDR2 (germline): MGHDK, SYGVNS. CDR3 nucleotides: TGTGCCAGCAGTGACAGGGGGAATCAGCCCCAGCATTTT. Its translation: CASSDRGNQPQHF.

In its sample, this clonotype was seen once. This chain links TRBV5-1 with TRBJ2-1; TRBD1 aligns across 8 bases. The CDR3 length is 19 residues. CDR1 and CDR2 (germline): SGHRS, YFSETQ. The junction had 20 bases not matched to a gene; V was cut back by 7 bases and J by 2 bases. This CDR3 is CASGKRTGFSGRPYNEQFF. DNA of the CDR3: TGCGCCAGCGGCAAGCGGACAGGGTTTAGTGGACGGCCCTACAATGAGCAGTTCTTC.

The V call is TRBV7-2, the J call TRBJ2-1, with D maybe TRBD1 (8 bases). V gave up 1 base and J gave up 4 bases, with 11 bases separating them. In germline, CDR1 is SGHTA, CDR2 FQGNSA. The CDR3 runs to 15 residues. The CDR3 loop is CASSLDRGGYNEQFF. The CDR3 bases are TGTGCCAGCAGCTTAGACAGGGGGGGGTACAATGAGCAGTTCTTC.

This clonotype was picked up many times. V usage is TRBV7-3 and J usage is TRBJ1-2; 8 nucleotides align to TRBD1. Germline CDR1 SGHTA, CDR2 FQGTGA. This CDR3 has 16 residues. The V gene end was trimmed by 4 bases and the J gene end by 8 bases; junction bases not matched to a gene: 15. This CDR3 is CASSSPRGGQGYGYTF. In nucleotides, the CDR3 is TGTGCCAGCAGCTCCCCGAGGGGAGGACAGGGTTACGGCTACACCTTC.

This clonotype was picked up many times. The rearrangement joins TRBV20-1 to TRBJ2-1; 13 bases fit TRBD2. Trimming at V came to 0 bases and at J to 2 bases, leaving 1 base not matched to a gene. Germline V CDR1 and CDR2: DFQATT, SNEGSKA (reference sequence). CDR3 length: 16 amino acids. The CDR3 reads CSARDTSGRAYNEQFF. In DNA, the CDR3 is TGCAGTGCTAGAGACACTAGCGGGAGGGCCTACAATGAGCAGTTCTTC.

This sequence joins TRBV7-3 and TRBJ2-1; D is undetermined. From germline, CDR1 is SGHTA and CDR2 FQGTGA. V shed 0 bases and J shed 6 bases, with 9 bases lying between them. The CDR3 is 14 residues long. The CDR3 DNA reads TGTGCCAGCAGCTTAACGTCGCCCAGCAATGAGCAGTTCTTC. It specifies CASSLTSPSNEQFF.

This clonotype was seen at least ten times. The chain links TRBV28 to TRBJ2-5; 8 bases are a match to TRBD2. The CDR3 has 14 residues. CDR1 is MDHEN, CDR2 SYDVKM, per germline. J gave up 5 bases and V 1 base, and 3 bases lay outside the gene matches. In DNA, the CDR3 is TGTGCCAGCAGTTTATATTCGGGAGGGGAGACCCAGTACTTC. It specifies CASSLYSGGETQYF.

This clonotype showed up many times. The V and J genes are TRBV20-1 and TRBJ2-7; TRBD2 agrees at 7 bases. V dropped 6 bases and J dropped 5; count of bases not matched to a gene: 25. The germline gives CDR1 DFQATT, CDR2 SNEGSKA (reference sequence). CDR3 length: 18 residues. The CDR3 bases are TGCAGTGCCGCCACAAGAAGCGGCGTTGCGGGAGTAAACGACGAGCAGTACTTC. This codes for CSAATRSGVAGVNDEQYF.

The rearrangement uses TRBV9 and TRBJ1-2, with D unclear. CDR3 length: 13 amino acids. Germline CDR1 SGDLS, CDR2 YYNGEE. Trimming cost V 3 bases and J 7 bases, with 13 bases left between them. The CDR3 bases are TGTGCCAGCAGCGGTGGGGTGTTGGGTGGCTACACCTTC. Translating it yields CASSGGVLGGYTF.

At least ten counts were recorded for this clonotype. This chain links TRBV20-1 with TRBJ1-2; D is uncertain. CDR3 length: 12 amino acids. V lost 2 bases and J lost 0, with 4 bases in between. Looked up from germline, CDR1 is DFQATT and CDR2 is SNEGSKA (reference sequence). The CDR3 is CSARTPNYGYTF. The CDR3 nucleotides are TGCAGTGCTAGAACTCCTAACTATGGCTACACCTTC.

This clonotype has ten or more counts. The chain couples TRBV27 to TRBJ1-6, with unresolved D. Trimming cost V 3 bases and J 2 bases, with 2 bases left between them. Germline V gives CDR1 MNHEY, CDR2 SMNVEV (reference sequence). The CDR3 extends over 13 amino acids. Here the CDR3 reads CASSLTYNSPLHF. For the CDR3, the DNA is TGTGCCAGCAGTTTGACCTATAATTCACCCCTCCACTTT.

V is TRBV4-1 and J is TRBJ2-5, with TRBD2 matching over 7 bases. The J segment lost 5 bases and the V segment lost 3 bases, leaving 18 bases of the junction unmatched. Germline CDR1 MGHRA, CDR2 YSYEKL. The CDR3 is 18 amino acids. CDR3 in amino acids: CASSQQGGLASSWETQYF. In nucleotides, the CDR3 is TGCGCCAGCAGCCAGCAGGGAGGGCTAGCGTCGAGCTGGGAGACCCAGTACTTC.